The present T cell receptor (beta chain) was sequenced within a study of blood T cell repertoires in COVID-19 (dated by TCRdb to about 2020). General notes on the study: Collaborator samples came from the United States, Italy and Spain and covered acute and convalescent phases of COVID-19. The prospective study material was composed of cDNA or gDNA derived from T cells, B-cell-depleted T cells, or PBMCs. Subjects who had been exposed to COVID-19, were actively infected with it, or had recovered from it provided the deeply sampled blood TCRbeta repertoires that made up the dataset. A freely available public database, intended as a resource for researchers studying the immune response to SARS-CoV-2, is where the repertoires were released. The samples were drawn from two sources: the first 160 participants of the ongoing ImmuneRACE study, and 1,000 to 1,500 subjects contributed by 6 global collaborators. The sample metadata nearly always contained a de-identified subject ID, COVID-19 status, age in years and sex. Where available, HLA class I and class II types were taken from metadata supplied by the sample provider and were not determined by assay-based typing.

V loses 5 bases at its end and J loses 9 bases; junction bases beyond the gene matches: 7. Taken from the germline V gene, the CDR1 and CDR2 loops are SGHVS and FQNEAQ. From cysteine to phenylalanine, the CDR3 is 12 amino acids long. Only CDR3 DNA remains: 36 bases, in frame from the first base. The immunoSEQ Assay, a bias-controlled multiplex PCR, was used to amplify TCRbeta CDR3 regions from genomic DNA. Under the source paper's analysis protocol: The number of nucleated cells in each sample was estimated from the amplification of reference gene primers within the assay. To quantify the absolute abundance of each unique TCRbeta CDR3 rearrangement, sequence reads were collapsed and filtered. For each sample, productive Simpson clonality was calculated as the square root of Simpson's diversity index over productive rearrangements. TCRdb's version of the immuneACCESS table is confined to in-frame rearrangements and falls short of the full clone set. An unresolved V gene accounts for under half of the shortfall where checked; the remainder is of unknown origin. The DNA gave D and trimming, while V, J and clone size come from that table. For this sample there are about 99,000 clones; around 90% appear just once. Jointly, the top ten make up roughly 17% of the sample.

The collaborating institutions used their own protocols to collect whole blood in K2EDTA tubes. Collaborator samples were shipped for TCRbeta analysis as frozen whole blood, isolated PBMCs, or DNA extracted from either sample type. In this sample, this clone turned up once. No antigen is known for it. No base quality values were provided; no much bigger clone lies one nucleotide off. What the research found in general, with its limitations: Clinical and demographic metadata were provided uncurated, with the amount varying by source and participant.

This receptor was identified in a woman of 80 years or more in a cohort sampled during active COVID-19. The chain is made from TRBV7-8 and TRBJ2-7; 7 middle bases align to TRBD1. The sequenced sample consisted of peripheral blood. CDR3 region: CASSPATGPQYF. The DNA sequence reads TGTGCCAGCAGCCCCGCGACAGGGCCGCAGTACTTC.